This TCR beta chain was retrieved from a study of T cells in Graves' hyperthyroidism and ophthalmopathy. From RNA transcripts, TCR beta CDR3 regions were amplified. The HTBI primer set was used in a first-round RT-PCR of the TCR CDR3. TCRdb itself ran the multiplex PCR reads through MiXCR, one entry per CDR3 protein. This repertoire shows about 200,000 distinct CDR3 sequences, roughly a sixth found once; its top ten account for approximately 56%. There are a few counts of this clonotype. PBMCs were obtained from approximately 9.2 ml fresh peripheral blood. In germline, CDR1 is MGHRA, CDR2 YSYEKL. The CDR3 has 15 residues. The ends lost 5 bases at V and 4 bases at J; junction bases unmatched: 5.

Material: blood. This receptor was obtained from a woman aged 45 to 65 with Graves' hyperthyroidism. V usage is TRBV4-1 and J usage is TRBJ2-5; 12 bases align to TRBD2. The DNA for the CDR3 is TGCGCCAGCAGCAATCGACTAGCGGGAGTAGAGACCCAGTACTTC. It yields the protein CASSNRLAGVETQYF.